The next 23 T cell receptor beta chains were all read from a single sample in a study of early T cells in non-severe SARS-CoV-2 infection. TCRdb passed the 5' RACE reads through MiXCR, listing each CDR3 protein once. This sample has 50,000 to 80,000 distinct CDR3 sequences, with 7.5% to 9% found just once. The sequenced sample was whole blood, obtained at baseline. The source of these receptors is an adult who was a healthcare worker with PCR-confirmed SARS-CoV-2 infection or an uninfected control (not recorded which).

This clonotype turned up a few times. The junction departs from germline at one end; a sequencing error may be responsible. This rearrangement joins TRBV20-1 to TRBJ2-4; D remains unclear. The CDR3 contains 13 residues. Germline V gene data show CDR1 as DFQATT and CDR2 as SNEGSKA (reference sequence). CDR3 amino acids: CSVPGVARNIQYF. CDR3 coding DNA: TGCAGTGTCCCAGGAGTAGCCAGAAACATTCAGTACTTC.

There are many counts of this clonotype. This rearrangement joins TRBV20-1 to TRBJ2-5; 7 nucleotides match TRBD2. CDR3 size: 13 residues. Germline CDR1 and CDR2: DFQATT and SNEGSKA (reference sequence). The V and J ends lost 8 bases and 3 bases, in that order; junction bases with no gene match: 9. The CDR3, as DNA: TGCAGTACCAATAGAGCGGGAAAAGAGACCCAGTACTTC. Residues: CSTNRAGKETQYF.

The chain employs TRBV5-1 and TRBJ2-7; unclear D gene. This CDR3 region has 12 residues. Trimming took 6 bases from V and 3 from J, leaving 10 bases between them. The germline gives CDR1 SGHRS, CDR2 YFSETQ. The CDR3 nucleotides are TGCGCCAGCAATGCCGCCGACTACGAGCAGTACTTC. Protein: CASNAADYEQYF.

In this sample, this clonotype turned up many times. The V gene is TRBV20-1, the J gene TRBJ2-3; D not resolved. Germline V gene lookup returns CDR1 DFQATT and CDR2 SNEGSKA (reference sequence). The CDR3 consists of 15 residues. With 0 bases removed from V and 0 bases from J, the gap between germline ends came to 10 bases. CDR3 sequence (DNA): TGCAGTGCTAGAGATCCCCTCACTAGCACAGATACGCAGTATTTT. This gives the protein CSARDPLTSTDTQYF.

This clonotype has a count of ten or more. The chain recombines TRBV7-6 with TRBJ2-5; 7 nucleotides agree with TRBD1. Germline V gene data show CDR1 as SGHVS and CDR2 as FNYEAQ. The CDR3 consists of 16 residues. V trimming: 5 bases; J trimming: 2 bases; junction bases outside the gene matches: 11. The chain's CDR3 is CASSQIRTGQQETQYF. The CDR3 bases are TGTGCCAGCAGCCAGATCCGAACGGGACAGCAAGAGACCCAGTACTTC. The whole variable domain, filled in from reference TRBV7-6 and TRBJ2-5, reads GAGVSQSPRYKVTKRGQDVALRCDPISGHVSLYWYRQALGQGPEFLTYFNYEAQQDKSGLPNDRFSAERPEGSISTLTIQRTEQRDSAMYRCASSQIRTGQQETQYFGPGTRLLVL.

This clonotype was seen only a few times. V gene TRBV19 combines with J gene TRBJ2-2; D not resolved. The CDR3 totals 15 residues. The germline V gene has CDR1 LNHDA and CDR2 SQIVND (reference sequence). V was clipped by 7 bases and J by 3 bases, with 15 bases between them. CDR3 protein: CASKVLYGDTGELFF. For the CDR3, the DNA is TGTGCCAGTAAGGTGCTATATGGTGACACCGGGGAGCTGTTTTTT.

In its sample, this clonotype was seen many times. The chain couples TRBV6-2 or TRBV6-3 to TRBJ1-1; perhaps TRBD1 as D (6 bases). Germline V CDR1 and CDR2: MNHEY, SVGEGT. The CDR3 covers 14 residues. The V end was cut by 7 bases, the J end by 6 bases, with 18 bases between. In DNA form, the CDR3 reads TGTGCCAGCAATCAACAGGGTGGGGTTCCTGAAGCTTTCTTT. Amino acids: CASNQQGGVPEAFF.

This clonotype occurred many times. The J gene is TRBJ2-3, the V gene TRBV7-2; possible D gene TRBD2, 6 bases. Trimming stripped 4 bases from V and 1 base from J, with 9 bases between. The germline V gene encodes CDR1 SGHTA and CDR2 FQGNSA. The CDR3 covers 14 residues. The CDR3 is CASSWRRGTDTQYF. CDR3 bases: TGTGCCAGCAGCTGGAGGAGGGGCACAGATACGCAGTATTTT.

This clonotype was counted ten times or more. In DNA form, the CDR3 reads TGTGCCAGCAGCTCCCTTAGTGGCACAGATACGCAGTATTTT. Translating gives CASSSLSGTDTQYF. The chain uses TRBV11-2 and TRBJ2-3; D is undetermined. From germline, CDR1 is SGHAT and CDR2 FQNNGV. V shed 4 bases and J shed 1 base, with 9 bases lying between them. The CDR3 contains 14 residues.

This clonotype came up a few times. This chain connects TRBV5-5 to TRBJ2-1, with D unresolved. The ends were cut back, 4 bases at V and 3 bases at J, with 8 bases in the middle. CDR1 and CDR2 from the germline V gene are SGHKS and YYEKEE (reference sequence). The length of the CDR3 is 13 residues. CDR3: CASSPVVYNEQFF. The DNA of the CDR3 is TGTGCCAGCAGCCCGGTCGTCTACAATGAGCAGTTCTTC.

This clonotype has a handful of counts. The V gene is TRBV12-5, the J gene TRBJ1-6, with 7 bases that match TRBD1. Germline lookup yields CDR1 LGHNT and CDR2 FRNRAP. The CDR3 has 18 amino acids. The trim removed 6 bases at V and 5 bases at J, leaving 16 bases unmatched. The chain's CDR3 is CASGWTGWVPLDNSPLHF. CDR3 DNA sequence: TGTGCTAGTGGGTGGACAGGATGGGTACCCTTGGATAATTCACCCCTCCACTTT.

This clonotype was seen ten or more times. The chain uses TRBV20-1 and TRBJ1-2; TRBD1 agrees at 7 bases. CDR1 and CDR2 (germline): DFQATT, SNEGSKA (reference sequence). Trimming took 5 bases from V and 3 from J; bases not matched to a gene: 9. The CDR3 length is 14 residues. The CDR3, as DNA: TGCAGTGCTGCAGAAACAGGGGTCGACTATGGCTACACCTTC. This codes for CSAAETGVDYGYTF.

This clonotype was picked up a small number of times. The V and J genes are TRBV1 and TRBJ2-2; the table names TRBD2, a call not compared with the DNA. TRBV1 is marked as a pseudogene. The CDR3 contains 14 residues. The CDR3 reads CTAGTSGRARELFF. The CDR3 bases are TGCACCGCCGGGACTAGCGGGAGGGCCAGGGAGCTGTTTTTT.

There are many counts of this clonotype. This chain links TRBV6-1 with TRBJ1-1, with D unresolved. This CDR3 has 15 amino acids. Germline loops: CDR1 MNHNS, CDR2 SASEGT. V gave up 2 bases and J gave up 0 bases, with 10 bases separating them. CDR3 in amino acids: CASSELGSLNTEAFF. DNA of the CDR3: TGTGCCAGCAGTGAATTGGGCAGCCTGAACACTGAAGCTTTCTTT.

This clonotype was seen at least ten times. CDR3 nucleotides: TGTGCCAGCAGCCTCGGACAGGTCAGCACAGATACGCAGTATTTT. Residues: CASSLGQVSTDTQYF. The chain combines TRBV7-9 with TRBJ2-3; 7 bases match TRBD1. Trimming removed 5 bases from V and 0 bases from J; junction bases left unmatched: 5. Germline V gives CDR1 SEHNR, CDR2 FQNEAQ (reference sequence). The CDR3 is made up of 15 amino acids.

This clonotype has a count of ten or more. The genes are TRBV20-1 and TRBJ2-7; a weak D match, TRBD1 (6 bases). The germline CDR1 and CDR2 sequences are DFQATT and SNEGSKA (reference sequence). Between the trimmed V and J ends, which lost 2 bases and 2 bases, there was a span of 19 bases. This CDR3 contains 16 residues. The CDR3: CSARSMSTGLTYEQYF. CDR3 sequence (DNA): TGCAGTGCTAGATCAATGTCGACAGGCCTTACCTACGAGCAGTACTTC.

This clonotype was detected many times. This chain joins TRBV3-1 and TRBJ2-7; 7 bases match TRBD2. The CDR3 consists of 15 residues. After removal of 4 bases from V and 0 bases from J, the junction contained 6 bases not matched to a gene. Germline CDR1 LGHDT, CDR2 YNNKEL (reference sequence). The CDR3: CASSPQGGGSYEQYF. CDR3 nucleotide sequence: TGTGCCAGCAGCCCCCAAGGCGGGGGCTCCTACGAGCAGTACTTC.

The chain is built from TRBV19 and TRBJ2-1, with 10 positions matching TRBD2. With 5 bases clipped from V and 1 base from J, the junction kept 5 bases outside the gene matches. CDR3 length equals 16 residues. Looked up from germline, CDR1 is LNHDA and CDR2 is SQIVND (reference sequence). Here the CDR3 DNA reads TGTGCCAGTAGTTCCCCTAGCGGGAGATCCTACAATGAGCAGTTCTTC. Its protein is CASSSPSGRSYNEQFF.

This clonotype appeared many times. This chain uses TRBV21-1 with TRBJ1-6; the table's D call, TRBD1, was not checked against the DNA. TRBV21-1 is a pseudogene segment. This CDR3 spans 15 amino acids. For the CDR3, the DNA is TGTGCCATCCCTGTGGTCGGGGAACGAAATTCACCCCTCCACTTT. Encoded protein: CAIPVVGERNSPLHF.

This clonotype was detected only a few times. The chain joins TRBV4-3 to TRBJ1-5; D is undetermined. V shed 1 base and J shed 8 bases, with 9 bases lying between them. This CDR3 spans 13 amino acids. CDR1 LGHNA and CDR2 YSLEER come from the germline V gene. Here the CDR3 DNA reads TGCGCCAGCAGCCAAGGGAATTTGGAGCCCCAGCATTTT. Translating gives CASSQGNLEPQHF.

This clonotype was counted many times. The chain joins TRBV29-1 to TRBJ1-2, with TRBD1 matching over 8 bases. The V gene's germline CDR1 is SQVTM and CDR2 ANQGSEA. This CDR3 comprises 12 residues. Trimming cost V 5 bases and J 5 bases; bases outside gene matches: 4. Here the CDR3 DNA reads TGCAGCGTTCTACAGGGGGAGTATGGCTACACCTTC. This translates into CSVLQGEYGYTF.

Only a few counts were recorded for this clonotype. This chain links TRBV7-8 with TRBJ2-1; 11 bases line up with TRBD2. Germline CDR1 reads SGHVS; CDR2 reads FQNEAQ. The length of the CDR3 is 15 residues. J gave up 6 bases and V 2 bases, and 3 bases lay outside the gene matches. CDR3 coding DNA: TGTGCCAGCAGCTTACTACTAGCGGGAGCCAATGAGCAGTTCTTC. Its protein product is CASSLLLAGANEQFF.

The V and J genes are TRBV24-1 and TRBJ2-1; D perhaps matches TRBD2 (5 bases). The V and J ends lost 3 bases and 1 base respectively, with 12 bases between them. This CDR3 contains 16 residues. In germline, CDR1 is KGHDR, CDR2 SFDVKD. CDR3 bases: TGTGCCACCAGTGATCCCAGCGGACTTTCCTACAATGAGCAGTTCTTC. Protein: CATSDPSGLSYNEQFF.